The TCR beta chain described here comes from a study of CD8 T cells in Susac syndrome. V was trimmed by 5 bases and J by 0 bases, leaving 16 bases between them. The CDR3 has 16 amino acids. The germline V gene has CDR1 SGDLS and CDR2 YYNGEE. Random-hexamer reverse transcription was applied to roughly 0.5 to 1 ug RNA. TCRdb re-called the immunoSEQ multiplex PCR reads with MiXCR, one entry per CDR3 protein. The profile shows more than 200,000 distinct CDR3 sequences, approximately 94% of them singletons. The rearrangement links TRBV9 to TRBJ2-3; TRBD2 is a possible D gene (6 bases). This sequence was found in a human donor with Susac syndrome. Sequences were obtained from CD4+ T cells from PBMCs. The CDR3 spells CASSGWDGGSTDTQYF. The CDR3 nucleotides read TGTGCCAGCAGTGGCTGGGATGGGGGGAGCACAGATACGCAGTATTTT.